One sample yielded the 8 T cell receptor beta chains listed below, sequenced in a study of blood T cell repertoires in COVID-19 (dated by TCRdb to 2020 to 2021). The receptor library was made with the immunoSEQ multiplex PCR assay. The clones in this table, taken by TCRdb from immuneACCESS, are in-frame only. Not every clone is retained; where verified, under half of the shortfall comes from an unresolved V gene, and the cause of the rest is unknown. In all, the sample holds fewer than 70,000 clones, and 92% of those were seen once. Together, the top ten hold around 4.3% of the sample. Input material: peripheral blood. The receptors were gathered from a man aged 50-60 years with active COVID-19.

Comment on this clone: A junction end diverges from the germline sequence, so it may reflect a read error. The V and J genes are TRBV2 and TRBJ1-2; 12 bases map to TRBD1. This CDR3 comprises 12 residues. The germline V gene encodes CDR1 SNHLY and CDR2 FYNNEI. The chain's CDR3 is CASSPGQGASAF. DNA of the CDR3: TGTGCCAGCAGTCCGGGACAGGGGGCGTCAGCCTTC.

The chain uses TRBV4-1 and TRBJ2-3, with D unresolved. In germline, CDR1 is MGHRA, CDR2 YSYEKL. Deletions cut 6 bases from V and 5 bases from J, with 15 bases between. The CDR3 totals 14 residues. CDR3 coding DNA: TGCGCCAGCAGTCGGTCCACTGGTGTAGATACGCAGTATTTT. Its translation is CASSRSTGVDTQYF.

The V call is TRBV11-2, the J call TRBJ2-3; no firm D call. The V and J ends lost 1 base and 1 base respectively, with 12 bases between them. There are 16 residues in the CDR3. Germline assignment: CDR1 SGHAT and CDR2 FQNNGV. CDR3 sequence: CASSLGRARGTDTQYF. The CDR3 region has the DNA TGTGCCAGCAGCTTAGGGAGAGCCAGAGGCACAGATACGCAGTATTTT.

The chain combines TRBV5-4 with TRBJ2-2; D is undetermined. The V gene lost 0 bases and the J gene lost 0 bases, with 12 bases spanning the gap. Germline V gene data show CDR1 as SGHNT and CDR2 as YYREEE (reference sequence). The CDR3 is made up of 17 amino acids. This CDR3 is CASSLGFIGANTGELFF. CDR3 coding DNA: TGTGCCAGCAGCTTGGGTTTTATCGGAGCGAACACCGGGGAGCTGTTTTTT.

The chain links TRBV7-2 to TRBJ2-5, with a tentative D call TRBD1 (6 bases). This CDR3 comprises 14 residues. Germline V lookup: CDR1 SGHTA, CDR2 FQGNSA. V lost 6 bases and J lost 7, with 18 bases in between. The CDR3 region has the DNA TGTGCCAGCAGACAGGGACCCCGGTTGGGGACCCAGTACTTC. This codes for CASRQGPRLGTQYF.

This clone was found once. This chain connects TRBV7-2 to TRBJ1-2; tentatively, D is TRBD1 (5 bases). Germline V gene data show CDR1 as SGHTA and CDR2 as FQGNSA. The CDR3 loop spans 14 amino acids. V was cut by 1 base and J by 7 bases, with 13 bases left in between. The CDR3: CASSLGHSGSGYTF. CDR3 in DNA: TGTGCCAGCAGCTTAGGTCATTCAGGGTCTGGCTACACCTTC.

The V call is TRBV5-1, the J call TRBJ2-5; 12 positions match TRBD1. The CDR3 runs to 16 residues. CDR1 and CDR2 (germline): SGHRS, YFSETQ. Trimming took 0 bases from V and 5 from J; bases not matched to a gene: 5. CDR3 region: CASSLAGTGGVETQYF. The CDR3 coding sequence is TGCGCCAGCAGCTTGGCGGGGACAGGGGGCGTGGAGACCCAGTACTTC.

The V call is TRBV4-3, the J call TRBJ2-3; TRBD1 matches at 9 bases. J was trimmed by 5 bases and V by 4 bases; bases with no gene match: 7. There are 15 residues in the CDR3. From germline, CDR1 is LGHNA and CDR2 YSLEER. Written as DNA, the CDR3 is TGCGCCAGCAGCCCTAGGACAGGGGCAGGAGATACGCAGTATTTT. This encodes CASSPRTGAGDTQYF.